These 14 T cell receptor beta chains were all obtained from the same sample, sequenced in a study of beta chain features in type 1 diabetes. cDNA synthesis used the whole RNA isolate, giving expressed TCRB sequences. Here immunoSEQ multiplex PCR was the method, and the copy in TCRdb shows in-frame clones only, minus some. The sample shows some 900,000 clones, roughly a sixth of them seen only once. The sequencing input was naive CD4+ T cells from blood. The receptors come from a young woman in good health.

This rearrangement joins TRBV29-1 to TRBJ2-3; D remains ambiguous. V was shortened by 1 base and J by 3 bases, with 8 bases between the two germline ends. The CDR3 loop spans 13 amino acids. Germline V gene lookup returns CDR1 SQVTM and CDR2 ANQGSEA. DNA of the CDR3: TGCAGCGTTGAAGCTAGGGTTACAGATACGCAGTATTTT. This sequence encodes CSVEARVTDTQYF.

In regard to this clone: Different DNA sequences within this sample yield the same CDR3. V is TRBV6-5 and J is TRBJ2-5, with D possibly being TRBD1 (6 bases). CDR1 and CDR2 (germline): MNHEY, SVGAGI. V was shortened by 6 bases and J by 4 bases, with 9 bases between the two germline ends. This CDR3 is built from 12 residues. For the CDR3, the DNA is TGTGCCAGCAGCAGGGGCCGAGAGACCCAGTACTTC. The encoded protein is CASSRGRETQYF.

The gene calls are TRBV7-9 and TRBJ1-1, with D possibly TRBD1 on 6 matching bases. The CDR3 sequence is 15 residues long. V was pared by 5 bases and J by 2 bases, with 15 bases between. Germline CDR1 reads SEHNR; CDR2 reads FQNEAQ (reference sequence). CDR3 residues: CASSLGQIPNTEAFF. The CDR3 DNA reads as TGTGCCAGCAGCCTCGGACAGATACCTAACACTGAAGCTTTCTTT.

This clone has only a few counts. The chain recombines TRBV2 with TRBJ2-2; 7 positions match TRBD1. This CDR3 has 12 residues. Trimming removed 6 bases from V and 7 bases from J; junction bases left unmatched: 2. The germline gives CDR1 SNHLY, CDR2 FYNNEI. CDR3: CASSRGCGELFF. The DNA for the CDR3 is TGTGCCAGCAGCAGGGGGTGCGGGGAGCTGTTTTTT.

This chain uses TRBV6-5 with TRBJ2-7, with TRBD2 as a possible D gene (5 bases). Germline CDR1 reads MNHEY; CDR2 reads SVGAGI. Between the trimmed V and J ends, which lost 2 bases and 2 bases, there was a span of 7 bases. The CDR3 is 13 residues long. The DNA of the CDR3 is TGTGCCAGCAGTTACCTAGCAACCTACGAGCAGTACTTC. It is translated as CASSYLATYEQYF.

This clone was picked up a small number of times. The J gene is TRBJ2-7, the V gene TRBV20-1; D is ambiguous. Per the germline V gene, CDR1 is DFQATT and CDR2 is SNEGSKA (reference sequence). V was pared by 3 bases and J by 6 bases, with 9 bases between. This CDR3 contains 11 residues. The CDR3 here is CSASRFSEQYF. The CDR3 nucleotides are TGCAGTGCTAGCAGGTTTTCCGAGCAGTACTTC.

This chain uses TRBV7-2 with TRBJ2-3; D not resolved. This CDR3 has 15 residues. The germline V gene has CDR1 SGHTA and CDR2 FQGNSA. V gave up 2 bases and J gave up 1 base, with 10 bases separating them. CDR3 protein: CASSLMVMGTDTQYF. The CDR3, as DNA: TGTGCCAGCAGCTTAATGGTTATGGGCACAGATACGCAGTATTTT.

Only a few counts were recorded for this clone. The chain links TRBV7-2 to TRBJ2-1, with 8 bases that match TRBD2. CDR1 and CDR2 (germline): SGHTA, FQGNSA. Losses at the gene ends were 5 bases for V and 0 bases for J; bases not matched to a gene: 6. The CDR3 is made up of 16 amino acids. The CDR3 region is CASSPGGTSSYNEQFF. DNA for the CDR3: TGTGCCAGCAGCCCCGGGGGGACTAGCTCCTACAATGAGCAGTTCTTC. The variable domain in full, completed from reference TRBV7-2 and TRBJ2-1, reads GAGVSQSPSNKVTEKGKDVELRCDPISGHTALYWYRQSLGQGLEFLIYFQGNSAPDKSGLPSDRFSAERTGGSVSTLTIQRTQQEDSAVYLCASSPGGTSSYNEQFFGPGTRLTVL.

With respect to this clone: The sample has other DNA sequences that encode this CDR3 too. V usage is TRBV7-9 and J usage is TRBJ1-1; unclear D gene. Germline V gene lookup returns CDR1 SEHNR and CDR2 FQNEAQ (reference sequence). This CDR3 contains 13 residues. V lost 1 base, J lost 2 bases, and 5 bases lay in between. CDR3 amino acids: CASSLGQNTEAFF. In DNA form, the CDR3 reads TGTGCCAGCAGCTTAGGTCAAAACACTGAAGCTTTCTTT.

The table lists this clone with a count of one. The same CDR3 is also encoded by other DNA sequences in this sample. The chain combines TRBV18 with TRBJ2-5, with a weak D call TRBD2 (6 bases). Looked up from germline, CDR1 is KGHSH and CDR2 is LQKENI. V gave up 3 bases and J gave up 3 bases, with 8 bases separating them. The CDR3 loop spans 13 amino acids. For the CDR3, the DNA is TGTGCCAGCTCACCTCCGGGAGAAGAGACCCAGTACTTC. Its translation is CASSPPGEETQYF.

The rearrangement joins TRBV7-2 to TRBJ2-1; weak D call: TRBD2 (6 bases). The germline gives CDR1 SGHTA, CDR2 FQGNSA. The CDR3 runs 15 residues. Trimming removed 6 bases at V and 6 bases at J, with 18 bases between. As DNA, the CDR3 is TGTGCCAGCAGGCGCGGGAATACAAGGTCCAATGAGCAGTTCTTC. Its protein is CASRRGNTRSNEQFF.

Only one count was recorded for this clone. Other DNA sequences from this sample encode an identical CDR3 as well. The CDR3 coding sequence is TGTGCCAGCAGCCTCGTAGCGGGAGTGTCGGGGGAGCTGTTTTTT. Its translation is CASSLVAGVSGELFF. The chain is built from TRBV7-2 and TRBJ2-2; TRBD2 matches 9 bases. Looked up from germline, CDR1 is SGHTA and CDR2 is FQGNSA. The CDR3 sequence is 15 residues long. V was pared by 5 bases and J by 8 bases, with 9 bases of the junction left unmatched.

This clone occurred many times. V is TRBV21-1 and J is TRBJ1-2. TRBV21-1 is flagged as a pseudogene. This CDR3 has 11 residues. This chain's CDR3 is CASSKESGYTF. In DNA form, the CDR3 reads TGTGCCAGCAGCAAAGAGAGTGGCTACACCTTC.

J is TRBJ2-3 and V is TRBV7-3; possibly TRBD1 for D (6 bases). V lost 6 bases and J 1 base, leaving 8 bases between the germline ends. Germline V gives CDR1 SGHTA, CDR2 FQGTGA. This CDR3 has 13 amino acids. The CDR3, as DNA: TGTGCCAGCAGGCAGGGGCGCACAGATACGCAGTATTTT. This gives the protein CASRQGRTDTQYF.